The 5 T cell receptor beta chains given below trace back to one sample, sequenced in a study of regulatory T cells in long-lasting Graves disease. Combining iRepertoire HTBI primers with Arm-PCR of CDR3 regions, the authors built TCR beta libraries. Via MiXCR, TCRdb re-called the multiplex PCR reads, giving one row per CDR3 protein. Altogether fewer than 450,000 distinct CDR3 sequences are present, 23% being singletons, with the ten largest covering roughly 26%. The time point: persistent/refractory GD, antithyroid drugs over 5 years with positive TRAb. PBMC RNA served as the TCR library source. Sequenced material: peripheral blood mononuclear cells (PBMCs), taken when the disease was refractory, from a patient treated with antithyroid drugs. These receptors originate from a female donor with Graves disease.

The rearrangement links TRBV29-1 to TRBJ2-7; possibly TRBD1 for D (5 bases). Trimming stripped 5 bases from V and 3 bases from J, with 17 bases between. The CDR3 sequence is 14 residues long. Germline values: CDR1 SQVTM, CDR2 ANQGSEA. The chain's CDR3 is CSVTNAGPSYEQYF. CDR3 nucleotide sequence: TGCAGCGTTACCAACGCAGGGCCTAGCTACGAGCAGTACTTC.

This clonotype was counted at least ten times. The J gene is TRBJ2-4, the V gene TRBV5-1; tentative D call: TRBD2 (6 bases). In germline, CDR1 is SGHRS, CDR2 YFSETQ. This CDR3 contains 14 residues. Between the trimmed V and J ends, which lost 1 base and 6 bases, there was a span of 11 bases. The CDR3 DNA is TGCGCCAGCAGCTTGACGGGAGCGTTAAACATTCAGTACTTC. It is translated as CASSLTGALNIQYF. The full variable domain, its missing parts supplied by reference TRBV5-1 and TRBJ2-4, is KAGVTQTPRYLIKTRGQQVTLSCSPISGHRSVSWYQQTPGQGLQFLFEYFSETQRNKGNFPGRFSGRQFSNSRSEMNVSTLELGDSALYLCASSLTGALNIQYFGAGTRLSVL.

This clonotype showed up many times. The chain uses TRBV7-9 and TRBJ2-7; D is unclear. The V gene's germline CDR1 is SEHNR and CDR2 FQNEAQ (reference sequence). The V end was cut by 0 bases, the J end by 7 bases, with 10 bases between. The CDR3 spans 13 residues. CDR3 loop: CASSLAGVDEQYF. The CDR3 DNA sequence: TGTGCCAGCAGCTTAGCAGGAGTTGATGAGCAGTACTTC.

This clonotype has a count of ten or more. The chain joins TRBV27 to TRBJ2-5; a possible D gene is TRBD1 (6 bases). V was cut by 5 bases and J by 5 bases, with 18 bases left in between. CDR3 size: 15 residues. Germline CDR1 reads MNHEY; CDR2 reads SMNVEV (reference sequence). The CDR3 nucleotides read TGTGCCAGCAGTCCCCACCCAACAGGGTTGGAGACCCAGTACTTC. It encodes CASSPHPTGLETQYF.

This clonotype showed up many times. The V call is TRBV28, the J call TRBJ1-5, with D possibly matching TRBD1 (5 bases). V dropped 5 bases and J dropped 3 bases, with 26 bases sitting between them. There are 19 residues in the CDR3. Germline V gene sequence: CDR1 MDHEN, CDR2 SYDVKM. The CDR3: CASSVTGLSWEMPNQPQHF. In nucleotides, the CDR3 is TGTGCCAGCAGTGTTACAGGACTATCTTGGGAAATGCCCAATCAGCCCCAGCATTTT.